This paragraph covers one T cell receptor beta chain sequence. As yet, its antigen is unknown. The sample comes from a study of blood T cells in healthy people across ages. A second PCR, run for roughly 7 to 12 cycles, used a sample-barcoded 5' primer plus a J-beta primer mix. MiXCR, applied by TCRdb to the 5' RACE reads, yields one record per CDR3 protein. The table has 910,000 or so distinct CDR3 sequences, roughly 51% seen once. Study-level results: Estimated diversity across one million T cells was deemed an underestimate.

CDR1 and CDR2 (germline): SGHDT, YYEEEE. The CDR3 is made up of 16 amino acids. The V and J ends lost 1 base and 5 bases, in that order; junction bases with no gene match: 9. The chain is built from TRBV5-6 and TRBJ2-5; TRBD1 matches at 9 bases. Sequencing was performed on blood. The TCR sequence derives from an older woman in good health. CDR3 sequence: CASSLLGQGMRETQYF. CDR3 DNA sequence: TGTGCCAGCAGCTTGCTCGGACAGGGGATGCGGGAGACCCAGTACTTC.